This T cell receptor beta chain was obtained from a study of cytomegalovirus exposure and HLA in healthy donors. Libraries were prepared by immunoSEQ multiplex PCR; TCRdb keeps only in-frame clonotypes and omits some of them. Counted here are about 100,000 clones, under 85% occurring once; the ten biggest clones make up around 3%. CDR1 and CDR2 from the germline V gene are LGHNA and YNFKEQ. This CDR3 is 12 amino acids long. Trimming pared 1 base from V and 4 bases from J, leaving 4 bases between. The origin of this receptor is a young woman in good health and CMV-seronegative. This rearrangement joins TRBV4-2 to TRBJ1-1; D is ambiguous. The sample was PBMCs. The CDR3 sequence is CASSQGLTEAFF. The CDR3, as DNA: TGTGCCAGCAGCCAAGGACTCACTGAAGCTTTCTTT.